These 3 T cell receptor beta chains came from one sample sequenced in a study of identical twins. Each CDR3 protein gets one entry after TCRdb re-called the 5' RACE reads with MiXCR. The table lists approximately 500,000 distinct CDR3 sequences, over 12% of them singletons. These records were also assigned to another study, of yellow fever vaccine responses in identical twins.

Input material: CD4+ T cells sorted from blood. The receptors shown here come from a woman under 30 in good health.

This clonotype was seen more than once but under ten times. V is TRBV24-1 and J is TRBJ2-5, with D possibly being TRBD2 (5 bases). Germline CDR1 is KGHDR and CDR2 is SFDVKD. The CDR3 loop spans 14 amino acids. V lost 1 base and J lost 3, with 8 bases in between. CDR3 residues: CATSDFASKETQYF. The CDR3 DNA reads TGTGCCACCAGTGATTTCGCTAGCAAAGAGACCCAGTACTTC.

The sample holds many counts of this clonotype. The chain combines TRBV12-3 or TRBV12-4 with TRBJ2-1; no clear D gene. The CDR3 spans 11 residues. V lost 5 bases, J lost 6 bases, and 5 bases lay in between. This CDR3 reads CASSTLNEQFF. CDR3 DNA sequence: TGTGCCAGCAGTACGCTCAATGAGCAGTTCTTC.

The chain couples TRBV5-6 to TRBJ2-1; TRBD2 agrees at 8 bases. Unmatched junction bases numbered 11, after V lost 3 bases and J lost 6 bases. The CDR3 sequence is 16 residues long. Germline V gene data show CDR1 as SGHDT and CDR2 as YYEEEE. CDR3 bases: TGTGCCAGCAGCTGGGCGGGGGGCCTAAGTTTCAATGAGCAGTTCTTC. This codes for CASSWAGGLSFNEQFF.